Sequencing of this TCR beta chain was carried out in a study of blood T cell repertoires in COVID-19. Assay used: immunoSEQ multiplex PCR; TCRdb lists only in-frame clones, some missing. The table records over 150,000 clones, about 90% of them present only once. Germline trimming cut 2 bases from V and 2 bases from J; bases unmatched to any gene: 11. Germline-derived CDR1 and CDR2 are GTSNPN and SVGIG (reference sequence). The CDR3 is 16 amino acids. Sequencing input: peripheral blood. The sequence was collected from a man aged 50 to 60 with acute or convalescent COVID-19. The chain uses TRBV30 and TRBJ1-2; TRBD1 aligns across 7 bases. The CDR3 DNA follows: TGTGCCTGGAGTCGTGGAGGGGGCGGGAAAAACTATGGCTACACCTTC. Protein sequence: CAWSRGGGGKNYGYTF.